The entry that follows covers one T cell receptor beta chain sequence. Its target is unknown. The germline V gene encodes CDR1 KGHSH and CDR2 LQKENI. V lost 2 bases and J 0 bases, leaving 8 bases between the germline ends. The CDR3 contains 14 residues. This sample was included in a study of T cell responses to AZD1222 COVID-19 vaccine. Study-level points and caveats: Sampling captured repertoires only after the peak T cell response. When two AZD1222 doses had been given, Spike-specific TCR breadth and depth rose. Only six or seven AZD1222 recipients tested seropositive at baseline. The donor cohort was predominantly white British with a female majority, and clonal diversity may have been underestimated.

Using immunoSEQ multiplex PCR, the repertoire was profiled, and TCRdb retains in-frame clones only, with some absent. The profile shows 130,000 to 150,000 clones, around 90% of them singletons. The V and J genes are TRBV18 and TRBJ2-7, with D perhaps matching TRBD2 (5 bases). The sample consisted of peripheral blood, taken on day 0 of MenACWY control vaccination. The origin of this receptor is an adult in good health. In nucleotides, the CDR3 is TGTGCCAGCTCACCAGGCCGGGACTCCTACGAGCAGTACTTC. Its protein product is CASSPGRDSYEQYF.